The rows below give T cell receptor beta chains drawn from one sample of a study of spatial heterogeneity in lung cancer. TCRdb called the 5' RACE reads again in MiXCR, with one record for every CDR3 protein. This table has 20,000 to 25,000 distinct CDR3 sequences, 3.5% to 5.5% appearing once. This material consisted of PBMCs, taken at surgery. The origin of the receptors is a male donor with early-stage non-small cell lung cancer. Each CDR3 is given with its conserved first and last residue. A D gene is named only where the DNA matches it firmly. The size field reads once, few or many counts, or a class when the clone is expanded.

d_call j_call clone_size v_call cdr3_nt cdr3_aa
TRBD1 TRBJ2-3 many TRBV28 TGTGCCAGCCGGACAGGGGGGACAGATACGCAGTATTTT CASRTGGTDTQYF
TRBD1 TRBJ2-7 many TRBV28 TGTGCCAGCAGACCGGTACCAGGACAGGGCTTTTACGAGCAGTACTTC CASRPVPGQGFYEQYF
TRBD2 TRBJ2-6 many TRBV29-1 TGCAGCGTTGAAACACGCGGGGGGAACCCCCTCTCTGGGGCCAACGTCCTGACTTTC CSVETRGGNPLSGANVLTF
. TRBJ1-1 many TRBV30 TGTGCCTGGAATATGAACACTGAAGCTTTCTTT CAWNMNTEAFF
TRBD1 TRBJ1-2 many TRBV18 TGTGCCAGCTCACTACACCCCCGGACAGGATACTATGGCTACACCTTC CASSLHPRTGYYGYTF
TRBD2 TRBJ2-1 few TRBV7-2 TGTGCCAGCAGCTTTCTAGCGGGAGGTTCAACGAGCAACGATGAGCAGTTCTTC CASSFLAGGSTSNDEQFF
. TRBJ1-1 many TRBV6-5 TGTGCCAGCAGTTACGGCGGTCAGCAAGGGACTGAAGCTTTCTTT CASSYGGQQGTEAFF
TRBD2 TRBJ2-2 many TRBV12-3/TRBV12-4 TGTGCCAGCAGTTTCCTCGGGGGGACCGGGGAGCTGTTTTTT CASSFLGGTGELFF
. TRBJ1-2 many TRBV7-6 TGTGCCAGCAGCTTAGATGGGGGGTATCATGGCTACACCTTC CASSLDGGYHGYTF
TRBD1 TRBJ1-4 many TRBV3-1 TGTGCCAGCAGCCAAGACGTTACAGGGGGCAGCGAAAAACTGTTTTTT CASSQDVTGGSEKLFF
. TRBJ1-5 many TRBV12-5 TGTGCTAGTGGTTTGGGACGGCTCAATCAGCCCCAGCATTTT CASGLGRLNQPQHF
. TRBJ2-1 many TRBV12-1 TGTGCCAGCAGCTTTGTCCCGCTAGGTGGACTCGAGCAGTTCTTC CASSFVPLGGLEQFF
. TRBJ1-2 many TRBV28 TGTGCCAGCAGTTCGCCAGGGGCGGGAGCGTTCTATGGCTACACCTTC CASSSPGAGAFYGYTF
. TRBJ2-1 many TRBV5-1 TGCGCCAGCAGCTTTCAGGTAAACAATGAGCAGTTCTTC CASSFQVNNEQFF
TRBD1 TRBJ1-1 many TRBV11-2 TGTGCCAGCAGCTCTCGGGACAGGGATGACACTGAAGCTTTCTTT CASSSRDRDDTEAFF
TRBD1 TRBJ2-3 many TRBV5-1 TGCGCCAGCAGCTTGGGGGACAGCCTCACAGATACGCAGTATTTT CASSLGDSLTDTQYF